These 2 T cell receptor beta chains share one sample of origin, sequenced in a study of blood T cells in healthy people across ages. It was with a sample-barcoded 5' primer and a J-beta primer mix that a second PCR of roughly 7 to 12 cycles was run. Each CDR3 protein gets one entry after TCRdb re-called the 5' RACE reads with MiXCR. The sample lists hundreds of thousands of distinct CDR3 sequences, roughly a quarter occurring once. What was sequenced was blood. The receptor set was obtained from a woman aged 70 to 79 in good health.

V is TRBV3-1 and J is TRBJ2-1, with 10 bases aligning to TRBD2. Germline V gene lookup returns CDR1 LGHDT and CDR2 YNNKEL (reference sequence). Trimming cost V 4 bases and J 4 bases; bases outside gene matches: 7. This CDR3 spans 16 amino acids. In DNA, the CDR3 is TGTGCCAGCAGCCCAGGACTAGCGGCTAAATACAATGAGCAGTTCTTC. Translation: CASSPGLAAKYNEQFF.

This clonotype came up a few times. The J gene is TRBJ2-5, the V gene TRBV20-1; 8 positions match TRBD1. CDR1 and CDR2 from the germline V gene are DFQATT and SNEGSKA (reference sequence). This CDR3 spans 14 amino acids. Trimming at V came to 6 bases and at J to 2 bases, leaving 8 bases not matched to a gene. The CDR3 loop is CSARDRRLQETQYF. CDR3 bases: TGCAGTGCCAGGGACAGGCGCCTTCAAGAGACCCAGTACTTC.